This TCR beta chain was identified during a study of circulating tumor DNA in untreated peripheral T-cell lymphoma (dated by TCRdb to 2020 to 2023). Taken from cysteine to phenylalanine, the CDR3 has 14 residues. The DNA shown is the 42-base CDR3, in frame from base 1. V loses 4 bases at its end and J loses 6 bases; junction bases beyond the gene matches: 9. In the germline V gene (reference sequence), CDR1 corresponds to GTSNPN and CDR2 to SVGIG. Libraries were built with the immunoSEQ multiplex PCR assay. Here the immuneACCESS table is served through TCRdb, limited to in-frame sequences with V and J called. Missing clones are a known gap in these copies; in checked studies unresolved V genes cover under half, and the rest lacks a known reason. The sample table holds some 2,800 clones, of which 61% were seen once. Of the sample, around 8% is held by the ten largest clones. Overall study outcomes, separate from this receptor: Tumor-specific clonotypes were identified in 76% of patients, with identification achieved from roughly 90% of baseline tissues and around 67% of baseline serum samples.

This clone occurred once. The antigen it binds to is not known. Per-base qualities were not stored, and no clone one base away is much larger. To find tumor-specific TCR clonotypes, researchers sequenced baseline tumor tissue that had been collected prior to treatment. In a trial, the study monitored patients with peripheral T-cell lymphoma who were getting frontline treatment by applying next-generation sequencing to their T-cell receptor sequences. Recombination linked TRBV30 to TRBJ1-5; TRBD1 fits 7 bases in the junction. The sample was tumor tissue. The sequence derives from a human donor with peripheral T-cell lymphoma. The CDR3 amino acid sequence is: CAWTGDRVGQPQHF. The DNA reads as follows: TGTGCCTGGACCGGTGACAGGGTAGGTCAGCCCCAGCATTTT.